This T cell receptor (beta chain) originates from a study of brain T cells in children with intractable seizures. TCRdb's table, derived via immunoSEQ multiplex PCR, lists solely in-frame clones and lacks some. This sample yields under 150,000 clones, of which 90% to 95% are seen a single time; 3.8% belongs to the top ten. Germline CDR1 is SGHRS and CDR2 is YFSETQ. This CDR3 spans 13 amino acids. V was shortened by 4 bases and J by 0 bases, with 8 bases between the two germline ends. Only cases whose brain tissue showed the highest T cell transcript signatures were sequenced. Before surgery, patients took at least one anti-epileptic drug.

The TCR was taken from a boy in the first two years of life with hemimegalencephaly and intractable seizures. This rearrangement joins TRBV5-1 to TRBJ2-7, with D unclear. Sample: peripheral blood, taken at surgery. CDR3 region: CASSARVSYEQYF. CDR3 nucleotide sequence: TGCGCCAGCAGCGCAAGGGTCTCCTACGAGCAGTACTTC. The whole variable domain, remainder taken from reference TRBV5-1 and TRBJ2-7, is KAGVTQTPRYLIKTRGQQVTLSCSPISGHRSVSWYQQTPGQGLQFLFEYFSETQRNKGNFPGRFSGRQFSNSRSEMNVSTLELGDSALYLCASSARVSYEQYFGPGTRLTVT.